The next 18 T cell receptor beta chains were all read from a single sample in a study of blood T cell repertoires in COVID-19. Using immunoSEQ multiplex PCR, the repertoire was profiled, and TCRdb retains in-frame clones only, with some absent. The sample records roughly 250,000 clones, roughly 91% being singletons. Sequenced: peripheral blood. The receptors were sampled from a young man with COVID-19, enrolled during active disease.

The chain couples TRBV6-5 to TRBJ1-1; no clear D. The CDR3 has 12 amino acids. Germline V gene lookup returns CDR1 MNHEY and CDR2 SVGAGI. The germline V and J ends were trimmed by 6 bases and 1 base, with 6 bases remaining between them. The CDR3 DNA reads TGTGCCAGCAGCCAAGCGAACACTGAAGCTTTCTTT. Amino acids: CASSQANTEAFF.

This chain links TRBV6-5 with TRBJ1-3, with D possibly matching TRBD1 (5 bases). The CDR3 has 16 residues. Deletions cut 4 bases from V and 0 bases from J, with 13 bases between. Germline assignment: CDR1 MNHEY and CDR2 SVGAGI. This CDR3 reads CASSLKGKRSGNTIYF. Written as DNA, the CDR3 is TGTGCCAGCAGTTTAAAGGGGAAACGCTCTGGAAACACCATATATTTT.

The chain has TRBV4-2 and TRBJ1-2, with unresolved D. Trimming cost V 4 bases and J 2 bases, with 17 bases left between them. Germline CDR1 and CDR2: LGHNA and YNFKEQ. This CDR3 has 16 residues. The CDR3 loop is CASSPFRHDDNYGYTF. The CDR3 DNA reads TGTGCCAGCAGCCCTTTTAGACATGATGACAACTATGGCTACACCTTC.

V gene TRBV5-5 combines with J gene TRBJ2-1, with TRBD2 identical over 9 bases. This CDR3 has 14 residues. V lost 4 bases and J lost 8; bases outside the gene matches: 7. The V gene's germline CDR1 is SGHKS and CDR2 YYEKEE (reference sequence). The CDR3 reads CASSLGLARDEQFF. CDR3 sequence (DNA): TGTGCCAGCAGCCTCGGACTAGCGAGGGATGAGCAGTTCTTC.

This sequence joins TRBV7-6 and TRBJ1-5, with D hard to call. The CDR3 is 15 amino acids. Trimming shortened V by 4 bases and J by 0 bases, and 10 bases separated the two germline ends. Germline assignment: CDR1 SGHVS and CDR2 FNYEAQ. For the CDR3, the DNA is TGTGCCAGCAGCTCGTCCGGGGATAGCAATCAGCCCCAGCATTTT. Its translation: CASSSSGDSNQPQHF. The whole variable domain, remainder taken from reference TRBV7-6 and TRBJ1-5, is GAGVSQSPRYKVTKRGQDVALRCDPISGHVSLYWYRQALGQGPEFLTYFNYEAQQDKSGLPNDRFSAERPEGSISTLTIQRTEQRDSAMYRCASSSSGDSNQPQHFGDGTRLSIL.

The CDR3 DNA follows: TGTGCCAGCAGCCAAGGAATTCAGGTTGAAGCTTTCTTT. Protein: CASSQGIQVEAFF. This sequence joins TRBV3-1 (or the pseudogene TRBV3-2) and TRBJ1-1, with D uncertain. Trimming removed 1 base at V and 7 bases at J, with 10 bases between. There are 13 residues in the CDR3. The germline V gene encodes CDR1 LGHDT and CDR2 YNNKEL (reference sequence).

The chain couples TRBV7-6 to TRBJ2-2, with TRBD2 identical over 9 bases. Germline CDR1 SGHVS, CDR2 FNYEAQ. The CDR3 has 15 residues. The V gene end was trimmed by 0 bases and the J gene end by 7 bases; junction bases not matched to a gene: 3. CDR3 loop: CASSLASGGIGELFF. CDR3 sequence (DNA): TGTGCCAGCAGCTTAGCTAGCGGGGGAATCGGGGAGCTGTTTTTT.

This chain links TRBV2 with TRBJ2-2; 9 nucleotides align to TRBD1. The germline V gene has CDR1 SNHLY and CDR2 FYNNEI. The CDR3 contains 16 residues. After removal of 3 bases from V and 3 bases from J, the junction contained 5 bases not matched to a gene. The CDR3 is CASSDLGQGDTGELFF. The CDR3 DNA is TGTGCCAGCAGTGATTTGGGACAGGGAGACACCGGGGAGCTGTTTTTT.

The chain couples TRBV11-1 to TRBJ1-2; D is unclear. V was clipped by 4 bases and J by 4 bases, with 7 bases between them. CDR3 length: 12 residues. Germline V CDR1 and CDR2: SGHAT, FQDESV (reference sequence). The CDR3 DNA follows: TGTGCCAGCAGCTCAGGTTCCTATGGCTACACCTTC. This encodes CASSSGSYGYTF.

The chain employs TRBV6-6 and TRBJ1-5; D might be TRBD1 (6 bases). The V gene lost 8 bases and the J gene lost 6 bases, with 17 bases spanning the gap. CDR3 length equals 14 residues. The germline CDR1 and CDR2 sequences are MNHNY and SVGAGI (reference sequence). The CDR3 nucleotides read TGTGCCAGCCTAGAGTCAGGGGAGGGTCAGCCCCAGCATTTT. Its translation is CASLESGEGQPQHF.

This clone was counted a single time. The chain employs TRBV7-9 and TRBJ1-5; TRBD1 is a possible D gene (6 bases). Trimming took 3 bases from V and 7 from J, leaving 10 bases between them. The germline gives CDR1 SEHNR, CDR2 FQNEAQ (reference sequence). The CDR3 consists of 13 residues. For the CDR3, the DNA is TGTGCCAGCAGCTTGGGGGCAGGGCAGCCCCAGCATTTT. It codes for CASSLGAGQPQHF.

The rearrangement uses TRBV18 and TRBJ2-1; D is perhaps TRBD2 (7 bases). Between the trimmed V and J ends, which lost 6 bases and 8 bases, there was a span of 17 bases. CDR3 size: 14 residues. Germline CDR1 reads KGHSH; CDR2 reads LQKENI. The CDR3 spells CASSVGGGPDEQFF. The DNA for the CDR3 is TGTGCCAGCTCCGTAGGGGGGGGGCCGGATGAGCAGTTCTTC.

As DNA, the CDR3 is TGCGCCAGCAGTGAGTCGTTGGGACAGGGGCTCTACGAGCAGTACTTC. Its translation: CASSESLGQGLYEQYF. This chain joins TRBV10-1 and TRBJ2-7; 10 bases line up with TRBD1. The germline gives CDR1 WNHNN, CDR2 SYGVQD (reference sequence). This CDR3 comprises 16 residues. The junction had 5 bases not matched to a gene; V was cut back by 0 bases and J by 3 bases.

This rearrangement joins TRBV12-3 or TRBV12-4 to TRBJ1-2; no firm D call. Trimming stripped 2 bases from V and 10 bases from J, with 14 bases between. This CDR3 contains 13 residues. This CDR3 is CASSLNEGRHYTF. The CDR3 DNA sequence: TGTGCCAGCAGTTTAAATGAGGGTCGACACTACACCTTC.

The V and J genes are TRBV5-4 and TRBJ2-2, with 12 bases lining up with TRBD2. This CDR3 spans 16 amino acids. V was clipped by 1 base and J by 6 bases; unmatched bases: 4. Germline V lookup: CDR1 SGHNT, CDR2 YYREEE (reference sequence). The CDR3 protein is CASSLPASGGAGELFF. CDR3 bases: TGTGCCAGCAGCTTGCCGGCTAGCGGGGGGGCCGGGGAGCTGTTTTTT.

The V call is TRBV19, the J call TRBJ2-2; 13 bases agree with TRBD2. Trimming removed 3 bases from V and 6 bases from J; junction bases left unmatched: 4. Germline V gene sequence: CDR1 LNHDA, CDR2 SQIVND (reference sequence). This CDR3 contains 16 residues. The DNA for the CDR3 is TGTGCCAGTAGTATTACTAGCGGGGGGGCCTCCGGGGAGCTGTTTTTT. Translating it yields CASSITSGGASGELFF. Full variable domain (remainder filled in from reference TRBV19 and TRBJ2-2): DGGITQSPKYLFRKEGQNVTLSCEQNLNHDAMYWYRQDPGQGLRLIYYSQIVNDFQKGDIAEGYSVSREKKESFPLTVTSAQKNPTAFYLCASSITSGGASGELFFGEGSRLTVL.

The chain uses TRBV11-2 and TRBJ1-1; D may be TRBD1 (5 bases). CDR3 length equals 15 residues. The V end was cut by 5 bases, the J end by 5 bases, with 18 bases between. Per the germline V gene, CDR1 is SGHAT and CDR2 is FQNNGV. CDR3 coding DNA: TGTGCCAGCAGCCCGTTGGAGGGGAGGGTGACTGAAGCTTTCTTT. This codes for CASSPLEGRVTEAFF.

This clone was observed a handful of times. Other DNA sequences in the same sample also yield this CDR3. The genes are TRBV5-1 and TRBJ1-4; 8 positions agree with TRBD1. CDR1 and CDR2 from the germline V gene are SGHRS and YFSETQ. The trim removed 4 bases at V and 7 bases at J, leaving 6 bases unmatched. This CDR3 region has 14 residues. The CDR3, as DNA: TGCGCCAGCAGCCCCGGACAGGGCGGTGAAAAACTGTTTTTT. Translation: CASSPGQGGEKLFF.